This is a list of T cell receptor beta chains from one sample in a study of beta chain features in type 1 diabetes. The repertoire was sequenced with immunoSEQ multiplex PCR; TCRdb's copy has only in-frame clones and lacks some. The profile shows approximately 140,000 clones, roughly 48% of them singletons. Sequences were obtained from Tregs from blood. These TCRs come from a man aged 18 to 30 in good health. The conserved cysteine and the conserved F or W are not part of the CDR3 here. For some rows the clone size is stated as once, few or many, or as a class when expanded; others skip it.

clone size	V gene	J gene	CDR3 protein
-	TRBV5-1	TRBJ2-1	ASSLSHGGGEQF
-	TRBV5-1	TRBJ2-7	ASSTDPGFTGTSFYEQY
few	TRBV30	TRBJ2-7	ASTSGRVHEQY
-	TRBV7-3	TRBJ1-1	ASSLIEGTPNTEAF
-	TRBV19	TRBJ1-5	ASSGALSNQPQH
-	TRBV2	TRBJ1-4	ASAETWQGGEKLF
-	TRBV9	TRBJ2-5	ASSGRLAGLQETQY
-	TRBV27	TRBJ2-7	ASSLGLAGVEQY
-	TRBV19	TRBJ2-1	ASSIGGSDSREQF
once	TRBV9	TRBJ2-3	ASSVGAGDTDTQY
-	TRBV7-9	TRBJ1-1	ASSLGDRDNTEAF
few	TRBV7-2	TRBJ2-1	ASLGGVRVNEQF
few	TRBV10-3	TRBJ2-2	AISVGATGELF
few	TRBV28	TRBJ2-7	ASSLRQTRHEQY
-	TRBV4-1	TRBJ2-3	ASSQGRVAGAALVSDTQY
few	TRBV6-1	TRBJ1-1	ASRERERSEAF